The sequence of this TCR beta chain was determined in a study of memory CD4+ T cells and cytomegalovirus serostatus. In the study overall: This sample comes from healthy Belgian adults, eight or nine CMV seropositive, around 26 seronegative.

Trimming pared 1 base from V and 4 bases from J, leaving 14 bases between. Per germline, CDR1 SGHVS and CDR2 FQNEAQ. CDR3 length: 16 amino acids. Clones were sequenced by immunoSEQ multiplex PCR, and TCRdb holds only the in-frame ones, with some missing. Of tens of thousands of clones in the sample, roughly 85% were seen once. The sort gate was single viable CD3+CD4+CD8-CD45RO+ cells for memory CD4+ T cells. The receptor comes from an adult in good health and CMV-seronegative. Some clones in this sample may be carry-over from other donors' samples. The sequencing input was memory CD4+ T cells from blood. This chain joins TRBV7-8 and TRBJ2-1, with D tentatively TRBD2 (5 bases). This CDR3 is CASSLGPVRGYNEQFF. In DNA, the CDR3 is TGTGCCAGCAGCTTAGGCCCTGTCCGGGGTTACAATGAGCAGTTCTTC.